A single sample is the source of the 2 T cell receptor beta chains below, sequenced in a study of T cells in Graves' hyperthyroidism and ophthalmopathy. What was amplified from RNA transcripts were TCR beta CDR3 regions. The TCR CDR3 first-round RT-PCR relied on the HTBI primer set. TCRdb ran MiXCR on the multiplex PCR reads and lists one entry per CDR3 protein. Counted here are a few hundred thousand distinct CDR3 sequences, roughly 13% occurring once; the ten biggest clones make up roughly 35%. Sequenced: blood. The receptors here all came from a woman in her forties with Graves' ophthalmopathy.

This clonotype was found a few times. V is TRBV5-1 and J is TRBJ2-4, with 11 bases identical to TRBD1. The CDR3 contains 16 residues. Germline CDR1 and CDR2: SGHRS and YFSETQ. Germline trimming cut 4 bases from V and 4 bases from J; bases unmatched to any gene: 7. The CDR3 region is CASSPFGQGAKNIQYF. The CDR3 DNA reads TGCGCCAGCAGCCCCTTCGGACAGGGGGCTAAAAACATTCAGTACTTC.

This clonotype was detected only a few times. The chain couples TRBV6-2 or TRBV6-3 to TRBJ1-5, with a possible D match to TRBD1 (5 bases). The V gene's germline CDR1 is MNHEY and CDR2 SVGEGT. Trimming left V 5 bases short and J 9 bases short, with 14 bases between. The CDR3 runs 13 residues. The CDR3 is CASSHTGNLPQHF. The CDR3 DNA sequence: TGTGCCAGCAGTCATACAGGTAATTTGCCCCAGCATTTT.